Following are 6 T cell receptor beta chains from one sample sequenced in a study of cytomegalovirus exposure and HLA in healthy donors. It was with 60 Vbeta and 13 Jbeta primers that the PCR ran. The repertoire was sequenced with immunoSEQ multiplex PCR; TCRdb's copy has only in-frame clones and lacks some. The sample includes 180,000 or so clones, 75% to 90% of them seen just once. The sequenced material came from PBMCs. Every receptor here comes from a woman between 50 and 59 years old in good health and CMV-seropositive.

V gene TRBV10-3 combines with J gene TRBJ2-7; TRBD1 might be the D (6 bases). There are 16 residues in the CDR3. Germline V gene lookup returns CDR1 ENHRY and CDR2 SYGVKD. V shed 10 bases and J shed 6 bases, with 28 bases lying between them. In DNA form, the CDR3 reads TGTGCCACCGGAAAGACGGGACATATGACCTTTGGCGAGCAGTACTTC. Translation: CATGKTGHMTFGEQYF.

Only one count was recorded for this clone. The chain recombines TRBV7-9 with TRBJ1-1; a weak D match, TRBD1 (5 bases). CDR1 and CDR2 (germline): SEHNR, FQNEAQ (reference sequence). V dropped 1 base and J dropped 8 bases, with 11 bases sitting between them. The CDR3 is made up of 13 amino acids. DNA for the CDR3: TGTGCCAGCAGCTTAGACGGGGGGAAGGAAGCTTTCTTT. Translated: CASSLDGGKEAFF.

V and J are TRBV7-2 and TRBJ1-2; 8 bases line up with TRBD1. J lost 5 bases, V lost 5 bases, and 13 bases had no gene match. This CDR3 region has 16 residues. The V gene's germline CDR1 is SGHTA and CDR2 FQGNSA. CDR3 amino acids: CASSLLPGQASYGYTF. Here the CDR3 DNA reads TGTGCCAGCAGCCTCCTGCCGGGACAGGCCTCGTATGGCTACACCTTC.

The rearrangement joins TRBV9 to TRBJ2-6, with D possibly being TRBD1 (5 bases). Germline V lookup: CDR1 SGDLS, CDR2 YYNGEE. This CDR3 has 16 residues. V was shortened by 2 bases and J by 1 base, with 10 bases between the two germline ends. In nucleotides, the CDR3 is TGTGCCAGCAGCGTCGCAAGACAGTCTGGGGCCAACGTCCTGACTTTC. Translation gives CASSVARQSGANVLTF.

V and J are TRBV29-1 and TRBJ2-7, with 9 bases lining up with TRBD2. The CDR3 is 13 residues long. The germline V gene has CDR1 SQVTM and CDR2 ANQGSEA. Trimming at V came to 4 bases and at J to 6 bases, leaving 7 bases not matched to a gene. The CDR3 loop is CSVGLAGVGEQYF. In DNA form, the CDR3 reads TGCAGCGTTGGGTTAGCGGGAGTAGGCGAGCAGTACTTC.

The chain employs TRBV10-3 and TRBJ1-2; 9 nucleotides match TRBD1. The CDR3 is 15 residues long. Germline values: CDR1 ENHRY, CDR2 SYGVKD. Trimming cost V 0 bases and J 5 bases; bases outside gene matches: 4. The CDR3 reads CAISESNRGPYGYTF. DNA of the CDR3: TGTGCCATCAGTGAGTCGAACAGGGGGCCTTATGGCTACACCTTC.